This entry features one TCR beta chain sequence. One junction end does not reproduce the germline sequence, and a read error may be involved. The CDR3 is 12 amino acids. Germline CDR1 and CDR2: LGHNA and YSLEER. RNA was extracted from bulk tissue without any cell sorting. Three rounds of nested PCR, following a modified ARM-PCR protocol, produced the TCRbeta library. TCRdb ran MiXCR on the multiplex PCR reads and lists one entry per CDR3 protein. The sample lists some 200,000 distinct CDR3 sequences, about 71% seen once, with 20% to 25% in the top ten. The sample belongs to a study of tumor and adjacent non-tumor tissue in lung cancer.

The V call is TRBV4-3, the J call TRBJ2-1; TRBD2 might be the D (6 bases). Input material: lung tumor tissue. The receptor was derived from a man aged 55-75 years with non-small cell lung cancer. As DNA, the CDR3 is TGCGCCAACAGCCAAGATCACGGGAGCCAGTTCTTC. Protein: CANSQDHGSQFF.